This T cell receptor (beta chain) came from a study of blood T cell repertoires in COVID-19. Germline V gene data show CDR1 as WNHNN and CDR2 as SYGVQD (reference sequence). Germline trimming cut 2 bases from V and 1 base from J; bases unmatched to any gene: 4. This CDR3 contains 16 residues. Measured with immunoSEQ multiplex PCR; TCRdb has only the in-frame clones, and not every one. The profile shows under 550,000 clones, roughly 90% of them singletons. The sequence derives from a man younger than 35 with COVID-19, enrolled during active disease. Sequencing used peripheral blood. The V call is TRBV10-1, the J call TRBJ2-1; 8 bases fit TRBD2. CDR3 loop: CASSETSGISYNEQFF. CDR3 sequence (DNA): TGCGCCAGCAGTGAGACTAGCGGAATTTCCTACAATGAGCAGTTCTTC.